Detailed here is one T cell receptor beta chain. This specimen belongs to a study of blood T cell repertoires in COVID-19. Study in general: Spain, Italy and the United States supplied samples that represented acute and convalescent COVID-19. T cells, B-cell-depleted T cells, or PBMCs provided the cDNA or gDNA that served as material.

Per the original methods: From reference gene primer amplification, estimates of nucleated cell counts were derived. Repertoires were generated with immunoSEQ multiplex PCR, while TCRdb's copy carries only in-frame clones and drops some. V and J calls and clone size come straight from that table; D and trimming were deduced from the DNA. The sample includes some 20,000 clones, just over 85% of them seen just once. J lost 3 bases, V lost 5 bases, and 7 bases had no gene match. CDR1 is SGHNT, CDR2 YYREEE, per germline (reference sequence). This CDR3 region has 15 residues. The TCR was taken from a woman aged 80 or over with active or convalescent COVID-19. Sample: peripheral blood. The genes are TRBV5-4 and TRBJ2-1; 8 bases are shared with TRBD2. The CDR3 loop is CASRFSGGNYNEQFF. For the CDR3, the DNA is TGTGCCAGCAGGTTCTCGGGGGGGAACTACAATGAGCAGTTCTTC.